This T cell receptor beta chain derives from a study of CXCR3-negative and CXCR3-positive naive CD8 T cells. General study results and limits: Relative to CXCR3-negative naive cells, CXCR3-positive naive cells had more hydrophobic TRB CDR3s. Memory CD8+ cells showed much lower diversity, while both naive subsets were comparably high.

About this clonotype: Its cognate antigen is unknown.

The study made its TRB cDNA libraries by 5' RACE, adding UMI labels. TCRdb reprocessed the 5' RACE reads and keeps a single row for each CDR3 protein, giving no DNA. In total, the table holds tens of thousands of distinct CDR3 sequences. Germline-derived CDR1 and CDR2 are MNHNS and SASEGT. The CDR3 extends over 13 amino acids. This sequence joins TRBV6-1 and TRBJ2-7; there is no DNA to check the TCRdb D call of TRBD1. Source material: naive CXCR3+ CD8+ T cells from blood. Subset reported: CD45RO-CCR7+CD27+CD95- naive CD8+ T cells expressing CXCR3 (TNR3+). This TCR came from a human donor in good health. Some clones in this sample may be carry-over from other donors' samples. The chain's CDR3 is CAMKDRDGLEQYF.